What follows are 25 T cell receptor beta chains derived from one specimen sequenced in a study of shared clonotypes between healthy human individuals. The table came from immunoSEQ multiplex PCR; TCRdb's copy has only in-frame clones and leaves some out. The data hold 2 million to 2.5 million clones, with approximately 96% observed a single time. Sample: naive CD4+ T cells sorted from blood. The subset: CD45RA+ positively selected. The receptor set was obtained from a man in his late teens or twenties in good health.

The gene calls are TRBV10-1 and TRBJ2-3, with TRBD2 matching 13 bases. The CDR3 consists of 17 residues. Germline V gene lookup returns CDR1 WNHNN and CDR2 SYGVQD (reference sequence). V lost 2 bases to trimming and J lost 3 bases; unmatched junction nucleotides: 5. CDR3 bases: TGCGCCAGCAGTGAGCATAAGGGACTAGCGGGGACAGATACGCAGTATTTT. Amino acid sequence: CASSEHKGLAGTDTQYF.

V and J are TRBV4-3 and TRBJ1-4; 11 positions match TRBD1. J was trimmed by 7 bases and V by 2 bases; bases with no gene match: 3. From germline, CDR1 is LGHNA and CDR2 YSLEER. The CDR3 has 15 amino acids. CDR3 DNA sequence: TGCGCCAGCAGCCAAACGGGACAGGGGGGTGAAAAACTGTTTTTT. It yields the protein CASSQTGQGGEKLFF.

This rearrangement joins TRBV28 to TRBJ2-1; TRBD2 might be the D (5 bases). Deletions cut 5 bases from V and 9 bases from J, with 11 bases between. This CDR3 is built from 12 residues. CDR1 MDHEN and CDR2 SYDVKM come from the germline V gene. In nucleotides, the CDR3 is TGTGCCAGCAGTCTAGGGAGCGGTGAGCAGTTCTTC. Residues: CASSLGSGEQFF.

V gene TRBV5-1 combines with J gene TRBJ2-1; D may be TRBD2 (5 bases). The CDR3 length is 18 residues. V gave up 0 bases and J gave up 0 bases, with 16 bases separating them. Germline assignment: CDR1 SGHRS and CDR2 YFSETQ. The CDR3 region has the DNA TGCGCCAGCAGCTTGGCCACGGCCCCTACTAGCTCCTACAATGAGCAGTTCTTC. Its protein is CASSLATAPTSSYNEQFF.

Concerning this clone: An end of the junction differs from the germline gene, which may be a read error. CDR3 bases: TGTGCTAGCAGCCCCGGGCCAGGGAACACCATATATTTT. Protein: CASSPGPGNTIYF. V and J are TRBV7-7 and TRBJ1-3; D is perhaps TRBD1 (5 bases). The CDR3 has 13 amino acids. From germline, CDR1 is SSHAT and CDR2 FNYEAQ (reference sequence).

V is TRBV9 and J is TRBJ2-5; TRBD2 matches 10 bases. CDR3 length equals 15 residues. Germline values: CDR1 SGDLS, CDR2 YYNGEE. V dropped 0 bases and J dropped 2; count of bases not matched to a gene: 1. The CDR3 bases are TGTGCCAGCAGCGTAGCTAGCGGGGGACAAGAGACCCAGTACTTC. Translated: CASSVASGGQETQYF.

The rearrangement uses TRBV15 and TRBJ2-5; D may match TRBD1 or TRBD2 (5 bases each). Germline V gene lookup returns CDR1 LNHNV and CDR2 YYDKDF (reference sequence). Trimming cost V 3 bases and J 0 bases, with 17 bases left between them. The CDR3 extends over 17 amino acids. The CDR3, as DNA: TGTGCCACCAGCAGGCAAGGGACCCTTCGGGACCAAGAGACCCAGTACTTC. Translating gives CATSRQGTLRDQETQYF.

The chain joins TRBV11-2 to TRBJ1-4; tentative D call: TRBD1 (6 bases). This CDR3 contains 14 residues. The germline V gene has CDR1 SGHAT and CDR2 FQNNGV. The V end was cut by 3 bases, the J end by 3 bases, with 8 bases between. CDR3 sequence: CASSLGAPNEKLFF. As DNA, the CDR3 is TGTGCCAGCAGCTTGGGGGCCCCTAATGAAAAACTGTTTTTT.

CDR3 sequence: CASSSKQGRYGYTF. In DNA form, the CDR3 reads TGTGCCAGCAGCTCTAAACAGGGAAGGTATGGCTACACCTTC. The V call is TRBV7-2, the J call TRBJ1-2; maybe TRBD1 (6 bases). CDR3 length equals 14 residues. V lost 4 bases and J lost 5, with 14 bases in between. Germline CDR1 reads SGHTA; CDR2 reads FQGNSA. The whole variable domain, filled in from reference TRBV7-2 and TRBJ1-2, reads GAGVSQSPSNKVTEKGKDVELRCDPISGHTALYWYRQSLGQGLEFLIYFQGNSAPDKSGLPSDRFSAERTGGSVSTLTIQRTQQEDSAVYLCASSSKQGRYGYTFGSGTRLTVV.

V is TRBV11-2 and J is TRBJ2-1; D possibly matches TRBD1 or TRBD2 (6 bases each). Germline lookup yields CDR1 SGHAT and CDR2 FQNNGV. The CDR3 loop spans 16 amino acids. The germline V and J ends were trimmed by 2 bases and 7 bases, with 18 bases remaining between them. CDR3 protein: CASSLRRGPLRNEQFF. The DNA for the CDR3 is TGTGCCAGCAGCTTACGACGGGGGCCGCTTCGGAATGAGCAGTTCTTC.

The chain joins TRBV5-6 to TRBJ2-7, with D possibly TRBD2 on 5 matching bases. Germline V gene sequence: CDR1 SGHDT, CDR2 YYEEEE. V was pared by 4 bases and J by 0 bases, with 8 bases between. This CDR3 comprises 13 residues. CDR3 nucleotides: TGTGCCAGCAGCCGGACTGCCTCCTACGAGCAGTACTTC. As protein: CASSRTASYEQYF.

As concerns this clone: The same CDR3 is also encoded by other DNA sequences in this sample. The chain recombines TRBV6-5 with TRBJ2-7, with TRBD1 identical over 7 bases. The V gene's germline CDR1 is MNHEY and CDR2 SVGAGI. The J segment lost 2 bases and the V segment lost 6 bases, leaving 4 bases of the junction unmatched. The CDR3 sequence is 13 residues long. The CDR3 region has the DNA TGTGCCAGCAGCCTGGGACAGACCTACGAGCAGTACTTC. Translation gives CASSLGQTYEQYF.

This clone was detected a few times. The sample holds other DNA sequences that translate to the same CDR3. V and J are TRBV6-5 and TRBJ2-5; D uncertain. Germline CDR1 and CDR2: MNHEY and SVGAGI. The CDR3 extends over 11 amino acids. V was trimmed by 1 base and J by 4 bases, leaving 1 base between them. The CDR3: CASSYLETQYF. The CDR3, as DNA: TGTGCCAGCAGTTACTTAGAGACCCAGTACTTC.

In the case of this clone: At the DNA level, this CDR3 is encoded by other sequences in the same sample as well. This rearrangement joins TRBV7-2 to TRBJ2-7; possible D gene TRBD2, 7 bases. The germline V gene encodes CDR1 SGHTA and CDR2 FQGNSA. The CDR3 runs to 13 residues. Trimming pared 5 bases from V and 4 bases from J, leaving 12 bases between. The CDR3 loop reads CASSPRGAYEQYF. DNA for the CDR3: TGTGCCAGCAGCCCCCGGGGGGCGTACGAGCAGTACTTC.

The chain couples TRBV6-1 to TRBJ1-6; D is uncertain. The CDR3 totals 18 residues. Trimming cost V 2 bases and J 1 base, with 15 bases left between them. The germline gives CDR1 MNHNS, CDR2 SASEGT. The CDR3: CASSELLLGGSYNSPLHF. In nucleotides, the CDR3 is TGTGCCAGCAGTGAACTACTTTTGGGCGGGTCCTATAATTCACCCCTCCACTTT.

In this sample, this clone turned up once. The same CDR3 is also encoded by other DNA sequences in this sample. J is TRBJ2-7 and V is TRBV5-1; TRBD2 matches at 14 bases. The germline V gene has CDR1 SGHRS and CDR2 YFSETQ. V was clipped by 4 bases and J by 6 bases; unmatched bases: 3. The CDR3 contains 14 residues. CDR3 loop: CASSPGTSGSEQYF. The CDR3 region has the DNA TGCGCCAGCAGCCCCGGGACTAGCGGGAGCGAGCAGTACTTC. The full variable domain, rest sourced from reference TRBV5-1 and TRBJ2-7, is KAGVTQTPRYLIKTRGQQVTLSCSPISGHRSVSWYQQTPGQGLQFLFEYFSETQRNKGNFPGRFSGRQFSNSRSEMNVSTLELGDSALYLCASSPGTSGSEQYFGPGTRLTVT.

The chain couples TRBV7-2 to TRBJ2-4; 7 nucleotides match TRBD2. Trimming took 7 bases from V and 1 from J; bases not matched to a gene: 7. This CDR3 has 15 residues. Germline lookup yields CDR1 SGHTA and CDR2 FQGNSA. The CDR3 region is CASTKGREAKNIQYF. In DNA, the CDR3 is TGTGCCAGCACCAAGGGGCGGGAGGCCAAAAACATTCAGTACTTC.

The J gene is TRBJ2-2, the V gene TRBV6-1; 10 bases agree with TRBD2. The CDR3 length is 15 residues. The junction had 9 bases not matched to a gene; V was cut back by 7 bases and J by 7 bases. The germline gives CDR1 MNHNS, CDR2 SASEGT. CDR3 coding DNA: TGTGCCAGCATATTAGCGGGAGGAAACGGCGGGGAGCTGTTTTTT. Translation: CASILAGGNGGELFF.

This chain joins TRBV6-1 and TRBJ2-7; D is uncertain. Germline CDR1 is MNHNS and CDR2 is SASEGT. V lost 0 bases to trimming and J lost 3 bases, with 15 bases between them. The CDR3 runs 16 residues. Here the CDR3 reads CASSEARRVLVYEQYF. Here the CDR3 DNA reads TGTGCCAGCAGTGAAGCGCGAAGGGTCCTGGTCTACGAGCAGTACTTC.

The chain recombines TRBV15 with TRBJ1-5; D unclear. The V gene lost 0 bases and the J gene lost 0 bases, with 9 bases spanning the gap. Germline V lookup: CDR1 LNHNV, CDR2 YYDKDF (reference sequence). CDR3 length equals 16 residues. CDR3: CATSRDRQNSNQPQHF. CDR3 bases: TGTGCCACCAGCAGAGATCGTCAGAATAGCAATCAGCCCCAGCATTTT.

This rearrangement joins TRBV4-3 to TRBJ1-3, with D unclear. Germline V gene lookup returns CDR1 LGHNA and CDR2 YSLEER. The CDR3 is 17 residues long. V was shortened by 1 base and J by 0 bases, with 13 bases between the two germline ends. The chain's CDR3 is CASSQATGSSSGNTIYF. The CDR3 DNA reads TGCGCCAGCAGCCAAGCGACGGGTTCAAGCTCTGGAAACACCATATATTTT.

The chain joins TRBV2 to TRBJ1-1, with 7 bases fitting TRBD1. The germline gives CDR1 SNHLY, CDR2 FYNNEI. V dropped 5 bases and J dropped 4; count of bases not matched to a gene: 7. CDR3 length equals 14 residues. The CDR3 DNA sequence: TGTGCCAGCAGTCCGGAGACAGGGAGCACTGAAGCTTTCTTT. It encodes CASSPETGSTEAFF. Together with reference TRBV2 and TRBJ1-1, the CDR3 gives the full variable domain: EPEVTQTPSHQVTQMGQEVILRCVPISNHLYFYWYRQILGQKVEFLVSFYNNEISEKSEIFDDQFSVERPDGSNFTLKIRSTKLEDSAMYFCASSPETGSTEAFFGQGTRLTVV.

The chain links TRBV11-2 to TRBJ1-1; 10 nucleotides agree with TRBD1. The CDR3 consists of 17 residues. Germline-derived CDR1 and CDR2 are SGHAT and FQNNGV. J gave up 9 bases and V 3 bases, and 16 bases lay outside the gene matches. CDR3 in DNA: TGTGCCAGCAGCTTCGGGACAGGGGTTATCGGTACGGCCCAAGCTTTCTTT. Translation gives CASSFGTGVIGTAQAFF.

A single count supports this clone. This chain joins TRBV27 and TRBJ2-1; possible D gene TRBD2, 6 bases. V gave up 3 bases and J gave up 10 bases, with 10 bases separating them. The CDR3 sequence is 12 residues long. Per germline, CDR1 MNHEY and CDR2 SMNVEV (reference sequence). As DNA, the CDR3 is TGTGCCAGCAGTTTCCCGGCGGGAGAGCAGTTCTTC. Amino acid sequence: CASSFPAGEQFF.

Remarks on this clone: Within the sample, other DNA sequences also encode this same CDR3. The chain links TRBV10-1 to TRBJ1-1; D unresolved. This CDR3 contains 12 residues. Trimming shortened V by 3 bases and J by 5 bases, and 7 bases separated the two germline ends. Looked up from germline, CDR1 is WNHNN and CDR2 is SYGVQD (reference sequence). CDR3 nucleotides: TGCGCCAGCAGTGAATTCGGGACTGAAGCTTTCTTT. It yields the protein CASSEFGTEAFF.